The 31 T cell receptor beta chains below come from one sample, sequenced in a study of blood T cell repertoires in COVID-19. Repertoires were generated with immunoSEQ multiplex PCR, while TCRdb's copy carries only in-frame clones and drops some. Of under 200,000 clones in the sample, roughly 80% are singletons; the top ten hold roughly 13%. The sample consisted of peripheral blood. These receptors were collected from a man aged 18-30 years with active or convalescent COVID-19.

This clone has more than one count but fewer than ten. This chain joins TRBV6-5 and TRBJ2-7; D perhaps matches TRBD1 (6 bases). Trimming left V 8 bases short and J 6 bases short, with 14 bases between. This CDR3 has 12 amino acids. Germline V gene sequence: CDR1 MNHEY, CDR2 SVGAGI. The CDR3 nucleotides are TGTGCCAGCGGACTCAGGGGTACCGAGCAGTACTTC. As protein: CASGLRGTEQYF.

J is TRBJ1-4 and V is TRBV5-1; TRBD1 agrees at 7 bases. From germline, CDR1 is SGHRS and CDR2 YFSETQ. With V trimmed by 1 base and J by 8 bases, 8 bases remained unmatched. The CDR3 sequence is 15 residues long. This chain's CDR3 is CASSLKGGLREKLFF. The CDR3 DNA is TGCGCCAGCAGCTTGAAAGGGGGCCTGAGGGAAAAACTGTTTTTT.

DNA for the CDR3: TGTGCCAGCAGCTTAGCGCTAGCGGGGGGGAATGAGCAGTTCTTC. Protein sequence: CASSLALAGGNEQFF. This rearrangement joins TRBV7-6 to TRBJ2-1, with 12 bases matching TRBD2. V lost 0 bases, J lost 7 bases, and 1 base stayed unmatched. Germline CDR1 is SGHVS and CDR2 is FNYEAQ. This CDR3 comprises 15 residues.

V and J are TRBV30 and TRBJ2-3, with a weak D call TRBD1 (5 bases). From germline, CDR1 is GTSNPN and CDR2 SVGIG (reference sequence). Trimming removed 5 bases from V and 9 bases from J, with 24 bases in between. The CDR3 is 15 amino acids. Written as DNA, the CDR3 is TGTGCCTGGGATACACCGGGCTATGGGTGGGGCACGCAGTATTTT. Protein sequence: CAWDTPGYGWGTQYF.

The chain couples TRBV6-5 to TRBJ1-3; D gene uncertain. The CDR3 sequence is 16 residues long. V was clipped by 0 bases and J by 7 bases, with 16 bases between them. Germline V CDR1 and CDR2: MNHEY, SVGAGI. The CDR3 loop reads CASSYSSIQDGNTIYF. Written as DNA, the CDR3 is TGTGCCAGCAGTTACTCGTCAATCCAGGATGGGAACACCATATATTTT.

In this sample, this clone turned up a few times. This specimen includes other DNA sequences encoding the same CDR3. The chain combines TRBV29-1 with TRBJ1-2; D is possibly TRBD1 (5 bases). Germline lookup yields CDR1 SQVTM and CDR2 ANQGSEA. This CDR3 spans 11 amino acids. This CDR3 reads CSDQGSYGYTF. The CDR3 coding sequence is TGCTCGGACCAGGGTAGCTATGGCTACACCTTC.

In its sample, this clone was seen once. This rearrangement joins TRBV5-1 to TRBJ1-1; a possible D gene is TRBD1 (5 bases). Germline lookup yields CDR1 SGHRS and CDR2 YFSETQ. V gave up 3 bases and J gave up 3 bases, with 9 bases separating them. The CDR3 extends over 13 amino acids. CDR3 sequence reads: CASSSSGYTEAFF. The DNA for the CDR3 is TGCGCCAGCAGCTCCTCAGGGTACACTGAAGCTTTCTTT.

The chain uses TRBV25-1 and TRBJ1-3; a weak D match, TRBD1 (5 bases). CDR1 and CDR2 (germline): MGHDK, SYGVNS. The ends were cut back, 3 bases at V and 9 bases at J, with 21 bases in the middle. The CDR3 is 16 amino acids. This chain's CDR3 is CASSEMGPEGALTIYF. CDR3 bases: TGTGCCAGCAGTGAGATGGGGCCCGAAGGTGCACTCACCATATATTTT.

The chain recombines TRBV15 with TRBJ2-7; TRBD2 matches at 9 bases. Germline V gene sequence: CDR1 LNHNV, CDR2 YYDKDF (reference sequence). V gave up 0 bases and J gave up 4 bases; unmatched junction bases: 4. This CDR3 is built from 15 residues. CDR3 amino acids: CATSREGGRDYEQYF. In DNA form, the CDR3 reads TGTGCCACCAGCAGAGAAGGCGGGAGGGATTACGAGCAGTACTTC.

This clone was detected only a few times. This chain connects TRBV5-1 to TRBJ2-7; D is unclear. The V gene's germline CDR1 is SGHRS and CDR2 YFSETQ. This CDR3 is built from 13 residues. Trimming removed 3 bases at V and 2 bases at J, with 9 bases between. CDR3 nucleotide sequence: TGCGCCAGCAGCTGGTCAACTGCCTACGAGCAGTACTTC. This translates into CASSWSTAYEQYF.

V and J are TRBV5-6 and TRBJ1-2; a possible D gene is TRBD1 (6 bases). Germline assignment: CDR1 SGHDT and CDR2 YYEEEE. The CDR3 spans 15 residues. Trimming took 4 bases from V and 8 from J, leaving 21 bases between them. The CDR3 here is CASSPWDTSERGYTF. CDR3 nucleotides: TGTGCCAGCAGCCCCTGGGACACCTCGGAAAGGGGCTACACCTTC.

The V call is TRBV28, the J call TRBJ1-3; D is undetermined. There are 15 residues in the CDR3. The germline V gene encodes CDR1 MDHEN and CDR2 SYDVKM. Trimming took off 6 bases at V and 0 bases at J, with 12 bases between the two ends. In nucleotides, the CDR3 is TGTGCCAGCAGCCTCACAAGAAACTCTGGAAACACCATATATTTT. Amino acids: CASSLTRNSGNTIYF.

The genes are TRBV5-1 and TRBJ2-1; 13 nucleotides match TRBD2. Losses at the gene ends were 0 bases for V and 4 bases for J; bases not matched to a gene: 7. This CDR3 is 18 amino acids long. From germline, CDR1 is SGHRS and CDR2 YFSETQ. The CDR3 region has the DNA TGCGCCAGCAGCTTGGCCGGACTAGCGGGAGTGGGATACAATGAGCAGTTCTTC. This encodes CASSLAGLAGVGYNEQFF.

The chain couples TRBV7-6 to TRBJ2-1; D unclear. V lost 1 base to trimming and J lost 6 bases, with 16 bases between them. This CDR3 comprises 16 residues. Germline CDR1 is SGHVS and CDR2 is FNYEAQ. Here the CDR3 reads CASSLESHLIPNEQFF. The DNA for the CDR3 is TGTGCCAGCAGCTTAGAGTCCCACTTAATTCCCAATGAGCAGTTCTTC.

The gene calls are TRBV2 and TRBJ2-7; 10 bases are a match to TRBD1. In germline, CDR1 is SNHLY, CDR2 FYNNEI. CDR3 length: 15 residues. J was trimmed by 4 bases and V by 4 bases; bases with no gene match: 7. The CDR3 DNA reads TGTGCCAGCAGTGCGGGACAGGGGATATTTTACGAGCAGTACTTC. Its protein product is CASSAGQGIFYEQYF.

This clone was seen more than once but under ten times. The chain couples TRBV5-4 to TRBJ1-3, with 7 bases fitting TRBD1. V trimming: 4 bases; J trimming: 4 bases; junction bases outside the gene matches: 5. Germline V CDR1 and CDR2: SGHNT, YYREEE (reference sequence). The CDR3 has 14 residues. The CDR3 DNA reads as TGTGCCAGCAGCCTAACAGGGGTAGGAAACACCATATATTTT. The encoded protein is CASSLTGVGNTIYF.

The gene calls are TRBV19 and TRBJ1-2, with 7 nucleotides matching TRBD1. Germline loops: CDR1 LNHDA, CDR2 SQIVND (reference sequence). CDR3 length: 15 residues. The junction had 9 bases not matched to a gene; V was cut back by 4 bases and J by 4 bases. CDR3 DNA sequence: TGTGCCAGTAGTACAGACCGGGACAGAGTCTATGGCTACACCTTC. Its translation: CASSTDRDRVYGYTF. Variable domain in full (rest from reference TRBV19 and TRBJ1-2): DGGITQSPKYLFRKEGQNVTLSCEQNLNHDAMYWYRQDPGQGLRLIYYSQIVNDFQKGDIAEGYSVSREKKESFPLTVTSAQKNPTAFYLCASSTDRDRVYGYTFGSGTRLTVV.

The chain is built from TRBV29-1 and TRBJ1-2; D gene ambiguous. The CDR3 extends over 15 amino acids. Germline-derived CDR1 and CDR2 are SQVTM and ANQGSEA. Trimming stripped 0 bases from V and 4 bases from J, with 15 bases between. The CDR3 spells CSVEDRLGPPYGYTF. For the CDR3, the DNA is TGCAGCGTTGAAGATCGGTTGGGCCCTCCCTATGGCTACACCTTC.

The CDR3 bases are TGTGCCAGCAGCCCGGACAGGGGGCGATTCTCCGAGCAGTACTTC. Protein sequence: CASSPDRGRFSEQYF. The V and J genes are TRBV3-1 (or the pseudogene TRBV3-2) and TRBJ2-7, with 11 bases identical to TRBD1. The CDR3 length is 15 residues. V trimming: 4 bases; J trimming: 6 bases; junction bases outside the gene matches: 8. Germline V CDR1 and CDR2: LGHDT, YNNKEL (reference sequence).

About this clone: The sample carries other DNA sequences with the same CDR3. The rearrangement joins TRBV5-1 to TRBJ1-4; D possibly corresponds to TRBD1 (6 bases). V lost 4 bases and J 4 bases, leaving 11 bases between the germline ends. The length of the CDR3 is 14 residues. Germline-derived CDR1 and CDR2 are SGHRS and YFSETQ. The CDR3 sequence: CASSLRGSNEKLFF. The CDR3 DNA reads as TGCGCCAGCAGCCTCAGGGGAAGTAATGAAAAACTGTTTTTT.

J is TRBJ2-5 and V is TRBV4-3; D is uncertain. V lost 0 bases, J lost 0 bases, and 8 bases lay in between. CDR3 length: 15 amino acids. In germline, CDR1 is LGHNA, CDR2 YSLEER. The CDR3 region is CASSQEYGNQETQYF. For the CDR3, the DNA is TGCGCCAGCAGCCAAGAATATGGCAACCAAGAGACCCAGTACTTC.

The rearrangement links TRBV5-8 to TRBJ1-2, with TRBD1 matching 11 bases. The CDR3 totals 17 residues. Germline assignment: CDR1 SGHTS and CDR2 YDEGEE. Losses at the gene ends were 4 bases for V and 4 bases for J; bases not matched to a gene: 12. The CDR3, as DNA: TGTGCCAGCAGCCCCAATCGGGACAGGGGGAGGACCTATGGCTACACCTTC. Protein: CASSPNRDRGRTYGYTF.

The genes are TRBV6-2 or TRBV6-3 and TRBJ2-7, with 8 bases fitting TRBD2. V shed 5 bases and J 2 bases; nucleotides not matched to a gene: 5. CDR3 size: 14 residues. Germline lookup yields CDR1 MNHEY and CDR2 SVGEGT. The CDR3 DNA is TGTGCCAGCAGTCCCCAAGCGGGGGCCTACGAGCAGTACTTC. As protein: CASSPQAGAYEQYF.

This clone was observed a handful of times. V usage is TRBV6-5 and J usage is TRBJ2-5; the match to TRBD2 covers 8 bases. The CDR3 contains 14 residues. From germline, CDR1 is MNHEY and CDR2 SVGAGI. Trimming cost V 7 bases and J 1 base; bases outside gene matches: 5. This chain's CDR3 is CASNRGGSQETQYF. For the CDR3, the DNA is TGTGCCAGCAACCGCGGGGGGTCCCAAGAGACCCAGTACTTC.

This clone has just a few counts. Written as DNA, the CDR3 is TGCGCCAGCAGCTTTCTGGGGGGGCAATATGGCTACACCTTC. Amino acid sequence: CASSFLGGQYGYTF. The chain employs TRBV5-1 and TRBJ1-2; TRBD1 might be the D (6 bases). CDR3 length: 14 residues. Trimming cost V 2 bases and J 5 bases, with 13 bases left between them. The germline CDR1 and CDR2 sequences are SGHRS and YFSETQ.

This clone has a single count. The sample holds other DNA sequences that translate to the same CDR3. This chain uses TRBV2 with TRBJ1-6, with D hard to call. The V end was cut by 1 base, the J end by 6 bases, with 7 bases between. Per germline, CDR1 SNHLY and CDR2 FYNNEI. This CDR3 has 14 residues. The CDR3 reads CASSEGRVNSPLHF. The DNA of the CDR3 is TGTGCCAGCAGTGAAGGGCGGGTTAATTCACCCCTCCACTTT.

The chain is built from TRBV11-2 and TRBJ2-1; D is unclear. Trimming stripped 1 base from V and 7 bases from J, with 8 bases between. The germline CDR1 and CDR2 sequences are SGHAT and FQNNGV. This CDR3 has 13 residues. CDR3 protein: CASSLVSLNEQFF. The CDR3 DNA reads as TGTGCCAGCAGCTTAGTTTCCCTGAATGAGCAGTTCTTC.

V usage is TRBV5-5 and J usage is TRBJ2-2, with a tentative D call TRBD2 (5 bases). With 4 bases removed from V and 7 bases from J, the gap between germline ends came to 8 bases. CDR3 size: 12 residues. Germline lookup yields CDR1 SGHKS and CDR2 YYEKEE (reference sequence). The CDR3 nucleotides are TGTGCCAGCAGCCCGGGGTACGGGGAGCTGTTTTTT. It yields the protein CASSPGYGELFF.

The chain has TRBV28 and TRBJ1-4; 10 bases are shared with TRBD1. This CDR3 spans 15 amino acids. The germline gives CDR1 MDHEN, CDR2 SYDVKM. The V segment lost 5 bases and the J segment 7 bases; nucleotides outside the gene matches: 7. The CDR3, as DNA: TGTGCCAGCAGTACGGCGACAGGGGGCGGTGAAAAACTGTTTTTT. Residues: CASSTATGGGEKLFF. Full variable domain (outside the CDR3, taken from reference TRBV28 and TRBJ1-4): DVKVTQSSRYLVKRTGEKVFLECVQDMDHENMFWYRQDPGLGLRLIYFSYDVKMKEKGDIPEGYSVSREKKERFSLILESASTNQTSMYLCASSTATGGGEKLFFGSGTQLSVL.

CDR3 loop: CASSSTGTGLRDGYTF. The CDR3 DNA sequence: TGCGCCAGCAGCTCGACCGGGACCGGACTAAGAGATGGCTACACCTTC. The chain is built from TRBV5-1 and TRBJ1-2, with D possibly being TRBD1 (5 bases). Per germline, CDR1 SGHRS and CDR2 YFSETQ. CDR3 length: 16 amino acids. Deletions cut 3 bases from V and 6 bases from J, with 21 bases between.

On this clone itself: The same CDR3 can be traced to other DNA sequences in this sample. For the CDR3, the DNA is TGCGCCAGCAGCCAAGTCGGAAGCGGGGGCTACAATGAGCAGTTCTTC. It translates to CASSQVGSGGYNEQFF. The genes are TRBV4-1 and TRBJ2-1; 8 nucleotides agree with TRBD2. From germline, CDR1 is MGHRA and CDR2 YSYEKL. The CDR3 runs to 16 residues. J gave up 3 bases and V 1 base, and 5 bases lay outside the gene matches.